This T cell receptor (beta chain) was profiled in a study of PD-1 blockade in classical Hodgkin lymphoma. This CDR3 comprises 16 residues. CDR1 is SGDLS and CDR2 is YYNGEE in the germline V gene. V was pared by 0 bases and J by 0 bases, with 4 bases of the junction left unmatched. Assay used: immunoSEQ multiplex PCR; TCRdb lists only in-frame clones, some missing. This repertoire shows about 40,000 clones, 75% to 85% found once; its top ten account for about 10%. Following autologous stem cell transplantation, relapse occurred in every patient, and exposure to brentuximab vedotin varied. The sequencing used peripheral blood mononuclear cells (PBMCs), collected at baseline. The V and J genes are TRBV9 and TRBJ2-3; TRBD2 matches 7 bases. The TCR was taken from a human donor with classical Hodgkin lymphoma. This CDR3 reads CASSVGLAESTDTQYF. DNA of the CDR3: TGTGCCAGCAGCGTAGGACTAGCAGAGAGCACAGATACGCAGTATTTT.